Sequencing of this T cell receptor (beta chain) was carried out in a study of blood T cell repertoires in COVID-19. Sequencing was performed with immunoSEQ multiplex PCR; in TCRdb, only in-frame clones are kept and a portion is missing. The table records 95,000 to 120,000 clones, 85% to 90% of them present only once. V lost 2 bases to trimming and J lost 3 bases, with 8 bases between them. In germline, CDR1 is GTSNPN, CDR2 SVGIG (reference sequence). This CDR3 is 14 amino acids long. The source material was peripheral blood. This receptor was obtained from a woman aged 45 to 65 with acute or convalescent COVID-19. The J gene is TRBJ1-6, the V gene TRBV30; D is unresolved. Here the CDR3 reads CAWSITNYNSPLHF. The DNA of the CDR3 is TGTGCCTGGAGTATAACTAACTATAATTCACCCCTCCACTTT.